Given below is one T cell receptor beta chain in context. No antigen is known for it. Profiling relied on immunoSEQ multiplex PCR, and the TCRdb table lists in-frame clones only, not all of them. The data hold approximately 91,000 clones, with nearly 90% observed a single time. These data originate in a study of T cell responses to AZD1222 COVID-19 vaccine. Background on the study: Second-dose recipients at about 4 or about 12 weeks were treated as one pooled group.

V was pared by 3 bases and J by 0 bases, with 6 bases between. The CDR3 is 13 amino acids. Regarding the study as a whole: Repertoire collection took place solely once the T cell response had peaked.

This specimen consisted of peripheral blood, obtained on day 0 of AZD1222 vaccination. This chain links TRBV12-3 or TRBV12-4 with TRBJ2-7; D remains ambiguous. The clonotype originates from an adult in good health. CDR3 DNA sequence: TGTGCCAGCAGTTTCCAGAGCTCCTACGAGCAGTACTTC. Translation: CASSFQSSYEQYF.